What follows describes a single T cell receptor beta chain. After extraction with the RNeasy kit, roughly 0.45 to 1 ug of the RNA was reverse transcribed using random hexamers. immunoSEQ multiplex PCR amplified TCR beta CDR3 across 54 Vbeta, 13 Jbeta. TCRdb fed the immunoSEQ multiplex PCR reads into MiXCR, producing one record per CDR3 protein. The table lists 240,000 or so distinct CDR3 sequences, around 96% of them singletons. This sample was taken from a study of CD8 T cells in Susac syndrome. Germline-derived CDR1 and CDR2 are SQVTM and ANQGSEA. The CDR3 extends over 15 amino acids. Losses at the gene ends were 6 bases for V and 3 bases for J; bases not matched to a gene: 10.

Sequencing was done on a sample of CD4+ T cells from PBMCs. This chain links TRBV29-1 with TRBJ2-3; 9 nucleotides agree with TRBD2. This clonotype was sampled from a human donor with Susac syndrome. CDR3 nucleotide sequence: TGCAGCGTCGCCGGGACTAGCCCTAAGACAGATACGCAGTATTTT. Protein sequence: CSVAGTSPKTDTQYF.